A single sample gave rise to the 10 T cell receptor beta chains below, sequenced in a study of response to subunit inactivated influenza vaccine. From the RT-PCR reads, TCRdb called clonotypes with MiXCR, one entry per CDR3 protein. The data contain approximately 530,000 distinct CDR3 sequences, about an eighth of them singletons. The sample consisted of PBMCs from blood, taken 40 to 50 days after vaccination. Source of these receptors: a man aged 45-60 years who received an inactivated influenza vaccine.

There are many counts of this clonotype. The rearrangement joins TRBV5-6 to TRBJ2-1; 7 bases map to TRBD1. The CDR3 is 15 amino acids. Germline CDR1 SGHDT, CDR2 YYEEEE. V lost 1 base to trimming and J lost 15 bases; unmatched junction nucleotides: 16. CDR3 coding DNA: TGTGCCAGCAGCTTGTTAGGGGACAGTATAAAACCGGGGTTCTTC. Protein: CASSLLGDSIKPGFF.

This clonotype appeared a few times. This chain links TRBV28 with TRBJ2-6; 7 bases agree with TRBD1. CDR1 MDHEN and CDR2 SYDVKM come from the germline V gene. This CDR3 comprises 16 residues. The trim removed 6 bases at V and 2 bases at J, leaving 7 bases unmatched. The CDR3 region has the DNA TGTGCCAGCAGGAAGACAGGGTACCCTGGGGCCAACGTCCTGACTTTC. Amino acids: CASRKTGYPGANVLTF.

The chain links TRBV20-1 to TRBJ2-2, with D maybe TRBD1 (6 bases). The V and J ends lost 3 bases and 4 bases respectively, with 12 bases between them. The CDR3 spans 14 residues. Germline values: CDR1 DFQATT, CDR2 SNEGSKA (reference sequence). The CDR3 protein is CSARVRGVTGELFF. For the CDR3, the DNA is TGCAGTGCTAGGGTCAGGGGAGTCACCGGGGAGCTGTTTTTT.

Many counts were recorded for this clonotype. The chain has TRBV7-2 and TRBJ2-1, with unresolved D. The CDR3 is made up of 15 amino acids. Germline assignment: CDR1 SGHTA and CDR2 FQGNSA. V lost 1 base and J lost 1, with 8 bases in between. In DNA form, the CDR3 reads TGTGCCAGCAGCTTAGTCGATTGGTCCTACAATGAGCAGTTCTTC. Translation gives CASSLVDWSYNEQFF. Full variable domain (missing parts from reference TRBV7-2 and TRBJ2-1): GAGVSQSPSNKVTEKGKDVELRCDPISGHTALYWYRQSLGQGLEFLIYFQGNSAPDKSGLPSDRFSAERTGGSVSTLTIQRTQQEDSAVYLCASSLVDWSYNEQFFGPGTRLTVL.

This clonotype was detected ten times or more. The CDR3 sequence: CSVAQVKQFF. CDR3 coding DNA: TGCAGCGTCGCTCAAGTTAAGCAGTTCTTC. The chain employs TRBV29-1 and TRBJ2-1, with D unresolved. This CDR3 has 10 residues. Germline V gene data show CDR1 as SQVTM and CDR2 as ANQGSEA. V dropped 6 bases and J dropped 11 bases, with 11 bases sitting between them.

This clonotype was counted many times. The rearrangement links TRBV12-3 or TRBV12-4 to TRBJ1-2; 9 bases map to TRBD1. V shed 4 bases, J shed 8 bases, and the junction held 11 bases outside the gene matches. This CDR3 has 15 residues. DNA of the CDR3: TGTGCCAGCAGTTCTTACACAGGGGGCCGTGACGGCTACACCTTC. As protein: CASSSYTGGRDGYTF.

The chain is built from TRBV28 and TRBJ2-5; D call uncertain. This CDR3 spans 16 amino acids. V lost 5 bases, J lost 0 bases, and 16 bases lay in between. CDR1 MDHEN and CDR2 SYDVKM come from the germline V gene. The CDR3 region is CASSHDPSGYQETQYF. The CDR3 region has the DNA TGTGCCAGCAGTCATGACCCTTCTGGGTACCAAGAGACCCAGTACTTC.

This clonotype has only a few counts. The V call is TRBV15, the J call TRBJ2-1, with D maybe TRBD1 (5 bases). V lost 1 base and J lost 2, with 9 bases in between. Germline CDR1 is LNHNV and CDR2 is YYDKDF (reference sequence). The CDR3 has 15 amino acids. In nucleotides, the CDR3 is TGTGCCACCAGCAGAGGGGTGGGGCCCTACAATGAGCAGTTCTTC. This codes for CATSRGVGPYNEQFF.

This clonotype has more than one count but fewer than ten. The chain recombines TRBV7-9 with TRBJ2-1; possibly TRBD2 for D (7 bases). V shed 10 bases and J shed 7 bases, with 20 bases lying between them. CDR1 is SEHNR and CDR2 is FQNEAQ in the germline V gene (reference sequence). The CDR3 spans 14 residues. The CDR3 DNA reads TGTGCCAACTTCGGGGGGCGGGAGATAAATGAGCAGTTCTTC. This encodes CANFGGREINEQFF. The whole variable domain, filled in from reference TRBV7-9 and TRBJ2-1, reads DTGVSQNPRHKITKRGQNVTFRCDPISEHNRLYWYRQTLGQGPEFLTYFQNEAQLEKSRLLSDRFSAERPKGSFSTLEIQRTEQGDSAMYLCANFGGREINEQFFGPGTRLTVL.

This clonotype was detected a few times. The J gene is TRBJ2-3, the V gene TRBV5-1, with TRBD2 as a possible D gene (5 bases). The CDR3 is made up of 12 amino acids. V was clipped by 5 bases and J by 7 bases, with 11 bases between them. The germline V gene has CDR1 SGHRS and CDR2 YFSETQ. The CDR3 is CASRAGAYTQYF. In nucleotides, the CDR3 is TGCGCCAGCAGGGCGGGCGCCTATACGCAGTATTTT.